Shown below are 20 T cell receptor beta chains from a single sample sequenced in a study of CD8+CD57+ T cells in acquired aplastic anemia. For CDR3 and TCR beta VDJ profiling, genomic DNA was the template used. One entry per CDR3 protein, called by TCRdb with MiXCR from the reads. The sample lists 400,000 to 450,000 distinct CDR3 sequences, around 68% occurring once. The sequencing input was sorted CD4+, CD8+, or CD8+CD57+ T cells (not recorded which) from PBMCs. Receptors were obtained from a human donor in good health, serving as a control.

The genes are TRBV19 and TRBJ1-1, with TRBD1 as a possible D gene (6 bases). With 7 bases removed from V and 13 bases from J, the gap between germline ends came to 34 bases. The CDR3 runs 17 residues. The V gene's germline CDR1 is LNHDA and CDR2 SQIVND (reference sequence). The CDR3 sequence is CASTPGDRGAGNTIYFF. In nucleotides, the CDR3 is TGTGCCAGTACCCCTGGGGATAGGGGGGCTGGAAACACCATATATTTCTTT.

The V call is TRBV7-8, the J call TRBJ2-7, with unresolved D. CDR3 length: 14 amino acids. CDR1 SGHVS and CDR2 FQNEAQ come from the germline V gene. Deletions cut 4 bases from V and 3 bases from J, with 13 bases between. The CDR3 DNA follows: TGTGCCAGCAGCTCCGGGTGTTTGGGCTACGAGCAGTACTTC. Amino acids: CASSSGCLGYEQYF.

The chain has TRBV19 and TRBJ1-4, with a weak D call TRBD1 (5 bases). This CDR3 is 14 amino acids long. Germline V CDR1 and CDR2: LNHDA, SQIVND (reference sequence). The V end lost 9 bases, the J end lost 14 bases, and 25 bases lay between the germline ends. CDR3 DNA: TGTGCCAGCAGCTATACAGGTTCAGGTGAAACCCTGTTTTTT. The encoded protein is CASSYTGSGETLFF. The entire variable domain, with the rest obtained from reference TRBV19 and TRBJ1-4, is as follows: DGGITQSPKYLFRKEGQNVTLSCEQNLNHDAMYWYRQDPGQGLRLIYYSQIVNDFQKGDIAEGYSVSREKKESFPLTVTSAQKNPTAFYLCASSYTGSGETLFFGSGTQLSVL.

This chain connects TRBV6-5 to TRBJ2-6; D might be TRBD1 (6 bases). Trimming removed 0 bases from V and 2 bases from J, with 17 bases in between. The CDR3 covers 19 residues. CDR1 and CDR2 (germline): MNHEY, SVGAGI. The DNA for the CDR3 is TGTGCCAGCAGTTACTCCGGTCTTCGTGGGGGCACTGGGGCCAACGTCCTGACTTTC. Translated: CASSYSGLRGGTGANVLTF.

As DNA, the CDR3 is TGCAGTGCTAGTGTTGGGGGGCTCGAGAATGGCTACACCTTC. As protein: CSASVGGLENGYTF. The V gene is TRBV20-1, the J gene TRBJ1-2, with D maybe TRBD1 (6 bases). V gave up 3 bases and J gave up 6 bases, with 17 bases separating them. This CDR3 region has 14 residues. Per germline, CDR1 DFQATT and CDR2 SNEGSKA (reference sequence).

The chain is built from TRBV29-1 and TRBJ1-1; D unclear. Trimming stripped 3 bases from V and 1 base from J, with 9 bases between. This CDR3 has 13 amino acids. Germline CDR1 SQVTM, CDR2 ANQGSEA. The DNA of the CDR3 is TGCAGCGTTGATGAGCGGCGGAACACTGAAGCTTTCTTT. The encoded protein is CSVDERRNTEAFF.

On this clonotype: One junction end disagrees with the germline gene, perhaps due to a read error. J is TRBJ2-5 and V is TRBV7-6; D not certain. The length of the CDR3 is 11 residues. Germline CDR1 reads SGHVS; CDR2 reads FNYEAQ. For the CDR3, the DNA is TGTGCCAGCAGTGTTCAAGGGACCCAGTACTTC. Its protein product is CASSVQGTQYF.

The chain recombines TRBV6-5 with TRBJ1-1; D unresolved. The CDR3 length is 13 residues. V gave up 6 bases and J gave up 4 bases, with 12 bases separating them. Germline loops: CDR1 MNHEY, CDR2 SVGAGI. The chain's CDR3 is CASSLGSGTEAFF. The DNA of the CDR3 is TGTGCCAGCAGCTTGGGATCCGGCACTGAAGCTTTCTTT.

The rearrangement joins TRBV11-3 to TRBJ2-3; D uncertain. The V end lost 8 bases, the J end lost 6 bases, and 9 bases lay between the germline ends. CDR1 and CDR2 from the germline V gene are SGHNT and YENEEA. The length of the CDR3 is 11 residues. As DNA, the CDR3 is TGTGCCAGCGGGCCTACCGATACGCAGTATTTT. Protein sequence: CASGPTDTQYF.

The chain carries TRBV19 and TRBJ2-5; 14 bases align to TRBD2. V gave up 3 bases and J gave up 5 bases; unmatched junction bases: 8. The CDR3 is made up of 17 amino acids. The germline CDR1 and CDR2 sequences are LNHDA and SQIVND (reference sequence). CDR3: CASSIGTSGGREETQYF. CDR3 DNA: TGTGCCAGTAGTATCGGGACTAGCGGGGGAAGGGAGGAGACCCAGTACTTC.

CDR3 sequence: CASIGGGRQPQHF. In nucleotides, the CDR3 is TGTGCCAGTATCGGAGGGGGAAGGCAGCCCCAGCATTTT. The chain has TRBV19 and TRBJ1-5, with D perhaps TRBD1 (6 bases). This CDR3 is 13 amino acids long. Trimming pared 7 bases from V and 7 bases from J, leaving 14 bases between. Germline lookup yields CDR1 LNHDA and CDR2 SQIVND (reference sequence). The entire variable domain, with the rest obtained from reference TRBV19 and TRBJ1-5, is as follows: DGGITQSPKYLFRKEGQNVTLSCEQNLNHDAMYWYRQDPGQGLRLIYYSQIVNDFQKGDIAEGYSVSREKKESFPLTVTSAQKNPTAFYLCASIGGGRQPQHFGDGTRLSIL.

The chain carries TRBV7-2 and TRBJ1-6; TRBD1 is a possible D gene (5 bases). Germline CDR1 SGHTA, CDR2 FQGNSA. V lost 3 bases and J 14 bases, leaving 17 bases between the germline ends. There are 14 residues in the CDR3. CDR3: CASSLGPRNSTLHF. In nucleotides, the CDR3 is TGTGCCAGCAGCTTGGGACCGAGAAATTCTACCCTCCACTTT.

V is TRBV9 and J is TRBJ2-1, with D perhaps assigned TRBD1 or TRBD2 (6 bases each). V lost 2 bases to trimming and J lost 10 bases, with 19 bases between them. The CDR3 spans 15 residues. In germline, CDR1 is SGDLS, CDR2 YYNGEE. CDR3 nucleotide sequence: TGTGCCAGCAGCGTGAGGGGGGAACCCACCGGGGAGCAGTTCTTC. Its protein is CASSVRGEPTGEQFF.

Turning to this clonotype: The conserved phenylalanine or tryptophan is not found at the CDR3 terminus, so this likely reflects a read error. The limits of the CDR3 on the DNA are not certain, so only TCRdb's listed CDR3 is given. The V gene is TRBV2, the J gene TRBJ1-2; TRBD1 was called by the table and not checked on the DNA. CDR1 is SNHLY and CDR2 is FYNNEI in the germline V gene. The CDR3 has 14 residues if both end residues are counted. Here the CDR3 reads CASNVAGSTYSETL.

This clonotype was counted a few times. V and J are TRBV7-8 and TRBJ2-7; TRBD2 agrees at 11 bases. Trimming cost V 0 bases and J 2 bases; bases outside gene matches: 9. Germline V gene data show CDR1 as SGHVS and CDR2 as FQNEAQ. CDR3 length equals 18 residues. The CDR3 loop is CASSLALRLAGPTYEQYF. In DNA form, the CDR3 reads TGTGCCAGCAGCTTAGCCCTGAGACTAGCGGGGCCTACCTACGAGCAGTACTTC.

The CDR3 DNA reads TGCGCCACCGGTGGGAAGGGGACGGCGACCCTCCACTTT. It specifies CATGGKGTATLHF. The rearrangement links TRBV10-2 to TRBJ1-6, with D maybe TRBD1 (5 bases). Germline values: CDR1 WSHSY, CDR2 SAAADI. Between the trimmed V and J ends, which lost 10 bases and 14 bases, there was a span of 21 bases. The CDR3 has 13 amino acids.

This clonotype has a single count. The chain carries TRBV16 and TRBJ2-1; unclear D gene. Germline CDR1 KGHSY, CDR2 FQNENV. This CDR3 has 13 residues. V was pared by 6 bases and J by 10 bases, with 16 bases between. CDR3 sequence reads: CASRHSAEGEQFF. For the CDR3, the DNA is TGTGCCAGCAGGCACTCGGCGGAAGGGGAGCAGTTCTTC.

The rearrangement links TRBV10-1 to TRBJ2-3, with D possibly being TRBD2 (7 bases). Germline lookup yields CDR1 WNHNN and CDR2 SYGVQD (reference sequence). Trimming shortened V by 5 bases and J by 2 bases, and 20 bases separated the two germline ends. The CDR3 contains 17 residues. CDR3 bases: TGCGCCAGCAGTTACTCAAGGGGGGGGGGGTCCACAGATACGCAGTATTTT. Protein: CASSYSRGGGSTDTQYF.

The J gene is TRBJ2-5, the V gene TRBV7-3, with D maybe TRBD1 (6 bases). Germline V gene data show CDR1 as SGHTA and CDR2 as FQGTGA. The ends were cut back, 6 bases at V and 7 bases at J, with 18 bases in the middle. The CDR3 has 14 amino acids. CDR3 sequence: CASSLEGRGATQYF. CDR3 coding DNA: TGTGCCAGCAGTTTAGAGGGCAGGGGAGCGACCCAGTACTTC.

This sequence joins TRBV24-1 and TRBJ1-6, with D unclear. Trimming shortened V by 7 bases and J by 10 bases, and 19 bases separated the two germline ends. There are 15 residues in the CDR3. Germline lookup yields CDR1 KGHDR and CDR2 SFDVKD. The CDR3 here is CATSRGVEAQSPLHF. Written as DNA, the CDR3 is TGTGCCACCAGCAGAGGAGTAGAGGCGCAATCACCCCTCCACTTT.